In this sample, the clone carrying this T cell receptor (beta chain) turned up many times. The target antigen is unknown. The CDR3 is 14 amino acids. CDR1 and CDR2 (germline): DFQATT, SNEGSKA (reference sequence). V lost 4 bases and J 6 bases, leaving 16 bases between the germline ends. The data belong to a study of T cells after yellow fever vaccination. Overall study findings and caveats: Faster peaking, at day 5 versus 15, marked a secondary response that was weaker. Post-booster samples contained most primary-vaccination clones (approximately 96% CD4, roughly 88% CD8).

From the 5' RACE reads, TCRdb called clonotypes with MiXCR, one entry per CDR3 protein. This sample has 250,000 to 400,000 distinct CDR3 sequences, with 4.1% found just once. Source: PBMCs, taken 5 days after the yellow fever booster vaccination. V gene TRBV20-1 combines with J gene TRBJ1-5, with D possibly TRBD1 on 6 matching bases. The clonotype originates from a young man who received the YFV17D yellow fever vaccine. The DNA for the CDR3 is TGCAGTGCTAAGGGAACAGGGCCCGGTCAGCCCCAGCATTTT. Protein product: CSAKGTGPGQPQHF.